This T cell receptor (beta chain) was recovered during a study of early T cells in non-severe SARS-CoV-2 infection. Unique molecular identifiers tagged individual cDNA molecules. TCRdb passed the 5' RACE reads through MiXCR, listing each CDR3 protein once. Among roughly 120,000 distinct CDR3 sequences listed, 14% to 15% were seen once. This CDR3 has 14 amino acids. Germline V lookup: CDR1 SEHNR, CDR2 FQNEAQ (reference sequence). Germline trimming cut 5 bases from V and 7 bases from J; bases unmatched to any gene: 10. This clonotype was found a few times. The chain joins TRBV7-9 to TRBJ1-2; TRBD1 aligns across 7 bases. This TCR was sampled from an adult who was a healthcare worker with PCR-confirmed SARS-CoV-2 infection or an uninfected control (not recorded which). Sequencing used whole blood. The CDR3 bases are TGTGCCAGCAGCCTCGGCGACAGGGAGGTTGGCTACACCTTC. Amino acid sequence: CASSLGDREVGYTF.